This T cell receptor beta chain was identified in a study of beta chain features in type 1 diabetes. Remarks on this clone: As yet, its antigen is unknown.

Using CD45RO/CCR7/CD25/CD127/CD95/CD27, CD4+ naive, central memory, regulatory and stem cell-like memory cells were sorted. Germline CDR1 LNHNV, CDR2 YYDKDF (reference sequence). This CDR3 region has 14 residues. After removal of 5 bases from V and 7 bases from J, the junction contained 5 bases not matched to a gene. The investigators reverse transcribed all of the isolated RNA, so they sequenced expressed TCRB transcripts. Produced via immunoSEQ multiplex PCR; TCRdb's table is partial and in-frame only. Seen here are about 650,000 clones, around 12% observed once, and the top ten hold roughly 0.11%. General study results and limits: When Type 1 diabetes patients were examined, their TCRB CDR3s proved moderately but significantly shorter in all four CD4+ subsets. When VDJ junctions were examined, type 1 diabetes patients showed fewer insertions and more deletions.

The sequence was obtained from a man aged 25 to 45 with type 1 diabetes. The chain joins TRBV15 to TRBJ1-6; 7 nucleotides match TRBD1. Material for sequencing was naive CD4+ T cells from blood. The CDR3 sequence is CATSSGQLNSPLHF. Written as DNA, the CDR3 is TGTGCCACCAGCTCGGGACAGTTGAATTCACCCCTCCACTTT.